A selection of T cell receptor beta chains follows, all from one sample in a study of blood T cell repertoires in COVID-19. The assay was immunoSEQ multiplex PCR, and TCRdb's table has in-frame clones only and misses some. Here the sample spans tens of thousands of clones, approximately 88% being singletons. Sequenced material: peripheral blood. Receptors originate from a woman of 80 years or more with acute or convalescent COVID-19. Both conserved end residues are trimmed from each CDR3. The listing skips clone size in some rows; elsewhere it reads once, few, many or a size class.

J gene: TRBJ2-1; V gene: TRBV4-1; clone size: .; CDR3 protein: ASSHSYSGEVHTAYNEQF
J gene: TRBJ1-2; V gene: TRBV7-9; clone size: .; CDR3 protein: ASSLGQGNYGYT
J gene: TRBJ2-3; V gene: TRBV4-3; clone size: .; CDR3 protein: ASSPNRVRGDTQY
J gene: TRBJ2-7; V gene: TRBV18; clone size: few; CDR3 protein: ASSRQTGSAGDEQY
J gene: TRBJ1-1; V gene: TRBV10-3; clone size: .; CDR3 protein: AISEKEGTEAF
J gene: TRBJ1-2; V gene: TRBV5-1; clone size: .; CDR3 protein: ASSLSVSNYGYT
J gene: TRBJ2-3; V gene: TRBV6-5; clone size: .; CDR3 protein: ASSYSRSTDTQY
J gene: TRBJ2-1; V gene: TRBV6-5; clone size: .; CDR3 protein: ASGGTSGSTEQF
J gene: TRBJ2-3; V gene: TRBV5-1; clone size: .; CDR3 protein: ASSYAGGGADTQY
J gene: TRBJ2-3; V gene: TRBV11-2; clone size: .; CDR3 protein: ASSLGAASTDTQY
J gene: TRBJ2-3; V gene: TRBV18; clone size: .; CDR3 protein: ASSPVGGARTDTQY
J gene: TRBJ2-2; V gene: TRBV24-1; clone size: .; CDR3 protein: ATEGAGELF
J gene: TRBJ2-1; V gene: TRBV11-1; clone size: .; CDR3 protein: ASSPPGGRGNEQF
J gene: TRBJ1-5; V gene: TRBV6-5; clone size: .; CDR3 protein: ASWGTDSWPGPQH
J gene: TRBJ1-1; V gene: TRBV14; clone size: .; CDR3 protein: ASSLDRGRLTEAF
J gene: TRBJ1-2; V gene: TRBV28; clone size: few; CDR3 protein: ASSFRDRLYGYT
J gene: TRBJ2-3; V gene: TRBV10-1; clone size: .; CDR3 protein: ASSDGLADSTDTQY